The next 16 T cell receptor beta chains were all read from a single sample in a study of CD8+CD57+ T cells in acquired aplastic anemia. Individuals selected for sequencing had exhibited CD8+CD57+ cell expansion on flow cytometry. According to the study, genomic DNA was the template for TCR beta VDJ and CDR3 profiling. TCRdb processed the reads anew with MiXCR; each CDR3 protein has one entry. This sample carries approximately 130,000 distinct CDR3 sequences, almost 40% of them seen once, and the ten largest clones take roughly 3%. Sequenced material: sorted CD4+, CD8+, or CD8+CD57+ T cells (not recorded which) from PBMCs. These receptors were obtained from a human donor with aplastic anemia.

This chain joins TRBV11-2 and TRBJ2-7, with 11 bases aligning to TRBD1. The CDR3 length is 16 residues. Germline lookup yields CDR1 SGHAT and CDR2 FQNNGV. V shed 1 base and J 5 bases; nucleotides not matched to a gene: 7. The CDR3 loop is CASSLGPGQGGHEQYV. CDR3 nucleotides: TGTGCCAGCAGCTTAGGTCCGGGACAGGGGGGGCACGAGCAGTACGTC.

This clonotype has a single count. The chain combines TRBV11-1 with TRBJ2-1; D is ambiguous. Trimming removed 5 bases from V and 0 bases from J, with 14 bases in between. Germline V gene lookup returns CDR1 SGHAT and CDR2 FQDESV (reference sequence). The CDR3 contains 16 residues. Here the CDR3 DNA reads TGTGCCAGCAGCCTTAACCGCGGCACCTCCTACAATGAGCAGTTCTTC. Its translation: CASSLNRGTSYNEQFF.

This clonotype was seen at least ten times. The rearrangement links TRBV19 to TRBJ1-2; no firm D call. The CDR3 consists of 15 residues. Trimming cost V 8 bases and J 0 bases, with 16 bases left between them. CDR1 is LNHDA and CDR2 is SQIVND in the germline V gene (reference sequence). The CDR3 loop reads CASLNMGRSNYGYTF. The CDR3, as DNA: TGTGCCAGTCTTAATATGGGGAGGTCTAACTATGGCTACACCTTC. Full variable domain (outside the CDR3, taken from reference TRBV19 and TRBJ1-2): DGGITQSPKYLFRKEGQNVTLSCEQNLNHDAMYWYRQDPGQGLRLIYYSQIVNDFQKGDIAEGYSVSREKKESFPLTVTSAQKNPTAFYLCASLNMGRSNYGYTFGSGTRLTVV.

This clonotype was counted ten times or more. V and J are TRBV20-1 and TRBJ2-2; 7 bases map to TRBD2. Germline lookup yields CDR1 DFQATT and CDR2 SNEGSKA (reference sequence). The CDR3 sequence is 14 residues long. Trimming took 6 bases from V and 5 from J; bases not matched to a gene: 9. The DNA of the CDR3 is TGCAGTGCGCGGATGGGACTATCAACCGGGGAGCTGTTTTTT. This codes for CSARMGLSTGELFF.

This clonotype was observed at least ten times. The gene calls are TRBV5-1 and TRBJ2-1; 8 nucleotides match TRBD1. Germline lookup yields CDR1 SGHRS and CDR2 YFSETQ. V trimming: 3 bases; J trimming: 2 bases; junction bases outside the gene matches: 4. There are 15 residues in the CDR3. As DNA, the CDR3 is TGCGCCAGCAGCTCGGGACAGGTTACCTACAATGAGCAGTTCTTC. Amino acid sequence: CASSSGQVTYNEQFF.

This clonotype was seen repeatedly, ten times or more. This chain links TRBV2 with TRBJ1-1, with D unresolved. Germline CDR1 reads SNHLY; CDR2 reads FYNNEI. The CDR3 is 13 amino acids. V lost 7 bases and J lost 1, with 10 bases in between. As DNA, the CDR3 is TGTGCCAGCACAGTGGGAGAGAACACTGAAGCTTTCTTT. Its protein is CASTVGENTEAFF.

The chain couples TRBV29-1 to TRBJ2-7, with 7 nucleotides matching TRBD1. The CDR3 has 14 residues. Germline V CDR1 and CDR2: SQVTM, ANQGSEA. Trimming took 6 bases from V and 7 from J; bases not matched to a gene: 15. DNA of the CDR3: TGCAGCGTCGAAAATACAGGGGTTTGGGCTGAGCAGTACTTC. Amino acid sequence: CSVENTGVWAEQYF.

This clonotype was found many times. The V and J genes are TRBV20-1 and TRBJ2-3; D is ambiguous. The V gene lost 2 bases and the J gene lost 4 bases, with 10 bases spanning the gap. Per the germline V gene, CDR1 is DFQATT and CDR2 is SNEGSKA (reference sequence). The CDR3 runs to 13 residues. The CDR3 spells CSARPNLSDTQYF. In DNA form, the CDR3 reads TGCAGTGCTAGACCCAACTTGTCAGATACGCAGTATTTT.

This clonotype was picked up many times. The CDR3 DNA sequence: TGTGCCAGCAGCGTACAGGGTATGGCGAATTCACCCCTCCACTTT. Amino acids: CASSVQGMANSPLHF. The chain uses TRBV6-1 and TRBJ1-6; D might be TRBD1 (6 bases). The CDR3 sequence is 15 residues long. V dropped 6 bases and J dropped 7 bases, with 16 bases sitting between them. The germline V gene encodes CDR1 MNHNS and CDR2 SASEGT.

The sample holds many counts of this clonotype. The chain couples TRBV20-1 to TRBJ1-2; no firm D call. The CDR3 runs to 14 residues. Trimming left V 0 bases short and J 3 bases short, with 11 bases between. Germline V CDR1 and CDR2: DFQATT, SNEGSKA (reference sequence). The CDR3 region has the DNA TGCAGTGCTAGAGATTGGGATTCCGACTATGGCTACACCTTC. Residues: CSARDWDSDYGYTF.

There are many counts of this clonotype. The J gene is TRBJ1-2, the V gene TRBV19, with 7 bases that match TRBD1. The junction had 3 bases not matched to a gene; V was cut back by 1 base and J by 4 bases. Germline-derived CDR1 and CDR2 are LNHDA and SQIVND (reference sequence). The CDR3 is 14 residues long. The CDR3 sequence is CASSIVGQTYGYTF. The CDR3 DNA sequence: TGTGCCAGTAGTATAGTGGGACAGACCTATGGCTACACCTTC.

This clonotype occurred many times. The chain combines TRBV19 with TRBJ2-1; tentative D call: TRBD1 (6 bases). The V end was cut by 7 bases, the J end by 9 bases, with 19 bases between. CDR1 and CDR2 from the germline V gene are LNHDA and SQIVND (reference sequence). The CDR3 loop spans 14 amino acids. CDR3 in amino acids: CASMKTRQAGEQFF. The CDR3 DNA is TGTGCCAGTATGAAGACCCGACAGGCGGGTGAGCAGTTCTTC.

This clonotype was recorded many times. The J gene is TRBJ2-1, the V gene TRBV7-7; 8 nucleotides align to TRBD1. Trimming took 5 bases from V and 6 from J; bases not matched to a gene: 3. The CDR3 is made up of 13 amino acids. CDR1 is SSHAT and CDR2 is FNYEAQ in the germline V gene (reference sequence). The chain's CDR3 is CASSVDRANEQFF. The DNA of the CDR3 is TGTGCCAGCAGCGTGGACAGGGCCAATGAGCAGTTCTTC. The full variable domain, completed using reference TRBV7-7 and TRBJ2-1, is GAGVSQSPRYKVTKRGQDVTLRCDPISSHATLYWYQQALGQGPEFLTYFNYEAQPDKSGLPSDRFSAERPEGSISTLTIQRTEQRDSAMYRCASSVDRANEQFFGPGTRLTVL.

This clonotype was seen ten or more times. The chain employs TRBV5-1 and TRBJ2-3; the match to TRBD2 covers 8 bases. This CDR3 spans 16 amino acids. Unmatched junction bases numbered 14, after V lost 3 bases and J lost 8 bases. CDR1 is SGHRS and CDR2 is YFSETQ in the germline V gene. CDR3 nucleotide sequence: TGCGCCAGCAGCTCCACGGTGGGCGGGGGGAGATTTACGCAGTATTTT. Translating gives CASSSTVGGGRFTQYF.

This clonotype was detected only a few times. CDR3 sequence (DNA): TGTGCCAGCAGCTTACTCGAGGGGGGAGAGACCCAGTACTTC. This codes for CASSLLEGGETQYF. The V gene is TRBV27, the J gene TRBJ2-5, with D possibly called TRBD1 or TRBD2 (6 bases each). V lost 6 bases and J 4 bases, leaving 15 bases between the germline ends. Per germline, CDR1 MNHEY and CDR2 SMNVEV (reference sequence). The CDR3 has 14 amino acids.

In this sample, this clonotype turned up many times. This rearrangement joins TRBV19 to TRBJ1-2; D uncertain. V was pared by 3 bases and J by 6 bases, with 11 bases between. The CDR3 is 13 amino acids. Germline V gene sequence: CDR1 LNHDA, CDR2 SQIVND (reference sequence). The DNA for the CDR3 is TGTGCCAGTAGTATGCCTCTCTGGGATGGCTACACCTTC. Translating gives CASSMPLWDGYTF.